The present T cell receptor (beta chain) was sequenced within a study of cytomegalovirus exposure and HLA in healthy donors. This clone is a singleton in its sample. As yet, its antigen is unknown. The germline gives CDR1 LNHNV, CDR2 YYDKDF (reference sequence). The CDR3 is 15 amino acids. V shed 2 bases and J shed 0 bases, with 10 bases lying between them. Overall study findings and caveats: Rates of TCR association differed by HLA locus in a later analysis, with DRB1 highest and HLA-C lowest. Among TCR beta chains of equal frequency, HLA-associated ones were more clonally expanded in a later analysis. TCR beta V- and J-gene trimming was later associated with a missense DCLRE1C variant.

Both 60 Vbeta primers and 13 Jbeta primers went into the PCR. Sequencing used immunoSEQ multiplex PCR; TCRdb keeps in-frame clones, though not all of them. The sample lists some 130,000 clones; 77% were seen once. This chain links TRBV15 with TRBJ1-1, with TRBD1 as a possible D gene (5 bases). The origin of this receptor is a male donor in good health and CMV-seropositive. The source material was PBMCs. CDR3 loop: CATSRPKDMNTEAFF. The CDR3 coding sequence is TGTGCCACCAGCAGACCAAAGGACATGAACACTGAAGCTTTCTTT.